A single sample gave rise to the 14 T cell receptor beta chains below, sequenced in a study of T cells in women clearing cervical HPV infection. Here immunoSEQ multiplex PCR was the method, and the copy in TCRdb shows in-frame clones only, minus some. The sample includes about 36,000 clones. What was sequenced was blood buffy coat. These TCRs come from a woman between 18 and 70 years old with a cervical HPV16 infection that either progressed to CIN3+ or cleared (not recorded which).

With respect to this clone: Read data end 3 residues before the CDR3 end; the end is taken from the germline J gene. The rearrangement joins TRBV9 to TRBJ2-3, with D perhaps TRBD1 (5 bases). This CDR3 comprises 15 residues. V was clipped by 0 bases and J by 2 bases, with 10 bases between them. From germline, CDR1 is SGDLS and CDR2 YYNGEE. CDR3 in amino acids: CASSVEGRDTDTQYF. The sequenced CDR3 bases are TGTGCCAGCAGCGTAGAAGGCAGGGACACAGATACG.

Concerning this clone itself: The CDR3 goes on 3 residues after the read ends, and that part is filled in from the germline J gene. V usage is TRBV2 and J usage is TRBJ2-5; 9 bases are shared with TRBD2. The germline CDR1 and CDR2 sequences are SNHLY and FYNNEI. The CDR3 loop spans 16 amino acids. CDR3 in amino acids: CASSPRAAGGPDTQYF. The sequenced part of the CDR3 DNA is TGTGCCAGCAGTCCCCGGGCTGCGGGGGGGCCAGATACC.

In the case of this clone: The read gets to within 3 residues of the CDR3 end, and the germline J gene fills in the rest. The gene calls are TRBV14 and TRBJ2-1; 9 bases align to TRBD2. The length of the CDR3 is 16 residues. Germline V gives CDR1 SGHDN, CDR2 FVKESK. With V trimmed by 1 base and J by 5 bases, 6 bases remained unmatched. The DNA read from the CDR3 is TGTGCCAGCAGCCAAGCCGGGACTAGCAGAAACAATGAG. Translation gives CASSQAGTSRNNE. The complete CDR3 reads CASSQAGTSRNNEQFF.

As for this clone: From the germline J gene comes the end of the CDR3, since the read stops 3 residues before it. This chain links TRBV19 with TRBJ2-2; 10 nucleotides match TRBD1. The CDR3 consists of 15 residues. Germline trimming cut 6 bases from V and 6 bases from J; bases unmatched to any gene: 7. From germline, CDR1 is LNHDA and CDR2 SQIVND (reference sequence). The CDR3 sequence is CASRNGQGGSGELFF. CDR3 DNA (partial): TGTGCCAGTAGAAATGGACAGGGGGGGTCCGGGGAG.

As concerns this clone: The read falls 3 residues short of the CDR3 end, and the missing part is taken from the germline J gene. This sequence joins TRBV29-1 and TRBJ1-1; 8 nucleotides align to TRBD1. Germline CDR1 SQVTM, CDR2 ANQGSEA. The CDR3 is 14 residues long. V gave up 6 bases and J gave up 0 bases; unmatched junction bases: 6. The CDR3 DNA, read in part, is TGCAGCGTCCACGTGACAGGGGTGAACACTGAA. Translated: CSVHVTGVNTE. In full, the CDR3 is CSVHVTGVNTEAFF. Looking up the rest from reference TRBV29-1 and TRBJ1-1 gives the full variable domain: SAVISQKPSRDICQRGTSLTIQCQVDSQVTMMFWYRQQPGQSLTLIATANQGSEATYESGFVIDKFPISRPNLTFSTLTVSNMSPEDSSIYLCSVHVTGVNTEAFFGQGTRLTVV.

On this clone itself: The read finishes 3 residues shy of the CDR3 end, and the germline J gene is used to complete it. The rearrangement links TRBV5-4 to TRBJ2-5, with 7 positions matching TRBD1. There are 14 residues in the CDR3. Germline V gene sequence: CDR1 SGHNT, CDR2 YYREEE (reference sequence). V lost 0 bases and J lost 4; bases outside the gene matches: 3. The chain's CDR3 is CASSLAQGPETQYF. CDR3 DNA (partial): TGTGCCAGCAGCTTGGCACAGGGGCCAGAGACC.

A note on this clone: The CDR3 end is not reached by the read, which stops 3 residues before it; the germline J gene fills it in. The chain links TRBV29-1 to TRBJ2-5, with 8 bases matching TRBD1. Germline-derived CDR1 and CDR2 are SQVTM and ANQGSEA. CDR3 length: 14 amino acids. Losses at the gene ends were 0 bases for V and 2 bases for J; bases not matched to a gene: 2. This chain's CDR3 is CSVEEQGVQETQYF. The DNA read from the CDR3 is TGCAGCGTTGAAGAACAGGGGGTTCAAGAGACC.

CDR3 DNA (partial): TGTGCCAGCCTAAGTGCAAACAGGGCGGGAAATTCACCC. It translates to CASLSANRAGNSP. The full CDR3 is CASLSANRAGNSPLHF. The rearrangement links TRBV2 to TRBJ1-6; D is perhaps TRBD1 (6 bases). Sequencing ends 3 residues short of the CDR3 end; the germline J gene provides the rest. V gave up 8 bases and J gave up 7 bases, with 21 bases separating them. CDR3 size: 16 residues. The germline V gene has CDR1 SNHLY and CDR2 FYNNEI. Full variable domain (outside the CDR3, taken from reference TRBV2 and TRBJ1-6): EPEVTQTPSHQVTQMGQEVILRCVPISNHLYFYWYRQILGQKVEFLVSFYNNEISEKSEIFDDQFSVERPDGSNFTLKIRSTKLEDSAMYFCASLSANRAGNSPLHFGNGTRLTVT.

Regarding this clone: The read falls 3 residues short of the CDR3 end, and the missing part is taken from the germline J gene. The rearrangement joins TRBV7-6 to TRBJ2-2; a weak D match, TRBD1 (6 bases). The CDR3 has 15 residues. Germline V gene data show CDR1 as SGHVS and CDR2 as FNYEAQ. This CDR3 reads CASSLLQGNNSPLFF. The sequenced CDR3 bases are TGTGCCAGCAGCTTATTGCAGGGGAATAATTCGCCG.

The part of the CDR3 DNA that was read is TGTGCCAGCAGATTTAGGGGCCTCTGGCTGGAGACC. It codes for CASRFRGLWLET. The whole CDR3 sequence is CASRFRGLWLETQYF. This sequence joins TRBV6-2 or TRBV6-3 and TRBJ2-5; weak D call: TRBD1 (5 bases). The observed sequence ends 3 residues before the CDR3 terminus, with the missing tail filled in from the germline J gene. The germline V and J ends were trimmed by 6 bases and 5 bases, with 19 bases remaining between them. The CDR3 covers 15 residues. The germline V gene has CDR1 MNHEY and CDR2 SVGEGT.

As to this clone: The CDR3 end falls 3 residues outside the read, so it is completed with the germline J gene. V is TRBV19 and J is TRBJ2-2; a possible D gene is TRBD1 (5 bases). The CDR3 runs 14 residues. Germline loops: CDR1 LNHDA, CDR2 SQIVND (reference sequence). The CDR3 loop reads CASSTAGRNSPLFF. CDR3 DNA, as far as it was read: TGTGCCAGTAGTACGGCAGGGCGTAATTCGCCG.

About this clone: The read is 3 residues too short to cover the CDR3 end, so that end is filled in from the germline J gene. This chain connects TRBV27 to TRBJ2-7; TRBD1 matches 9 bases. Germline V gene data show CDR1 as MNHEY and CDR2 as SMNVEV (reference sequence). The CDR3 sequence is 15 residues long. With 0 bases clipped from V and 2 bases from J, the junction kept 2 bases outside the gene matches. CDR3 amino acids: CASSLSGTGTYEQYF. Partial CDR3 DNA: TGTGCCAGCAGTTTATCAGGGACAGGGACCTACGAG.

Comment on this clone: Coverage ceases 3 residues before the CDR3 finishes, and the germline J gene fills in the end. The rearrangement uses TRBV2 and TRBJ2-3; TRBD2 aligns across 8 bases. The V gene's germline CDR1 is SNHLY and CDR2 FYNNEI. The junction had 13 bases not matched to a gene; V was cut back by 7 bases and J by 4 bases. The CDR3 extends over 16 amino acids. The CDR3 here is CASTQPLAGTPDTQYF. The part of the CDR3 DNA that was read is TGTGCCAGCACCCAGCCCTTAGCGGGGACGCCAGATACG. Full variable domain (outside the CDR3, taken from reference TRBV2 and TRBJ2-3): EPEVTQTPSHQVTQMGQEVILRCVPISNHLYFYWYRQILGQKVEFLVSFYNNEISEKSEIFDDQFSVERPDGSNFTLKIRSTKLEDSAMYFCASTQPLAGTPDTQYFGPGTRLTVL.

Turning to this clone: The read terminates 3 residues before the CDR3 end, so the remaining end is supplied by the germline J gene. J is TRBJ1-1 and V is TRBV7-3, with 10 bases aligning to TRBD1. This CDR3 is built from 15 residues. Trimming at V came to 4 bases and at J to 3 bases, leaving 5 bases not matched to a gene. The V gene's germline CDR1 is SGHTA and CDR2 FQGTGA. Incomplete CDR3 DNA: TGTGCCAGCAGCTCTACCGGGACAGGGGACACTGAA. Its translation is CASSSTGTGDTE. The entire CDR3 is CASSSTGTGDTEAFF.